The clone carrying this T cell receptor beta chain was observed many times. The target antigen is unknown. V gave up 5 bases and J gave up 9 bases; unmatched junction bases: 6. The CDR3 extends over 13 amino acids. Germline values: CDR1 SGHVS, CDR2 FQNEAQ. The data were taken from a study of T cells after yellow fever vaccination. Study-wide results and limits: Post-booster reappearance was seen for most primary-vaccination clones (about 96% CD4, around 89% CD8). The bulk population could contribute abundant contaminating clonotypes to FACS-sorted repertoires. Relatively few clonotypes were ones that appeared in both CD4 and CD8 compartments.

The study made its TCR cDNA through 5'RACE template switching. That step introduced a universal primer site along with UMIs. MiXCR, applied by TCRdb to the 5' RACE reads, yields one record per CDR3 protein. The sample lists about 630,000 distinct CDR3 sequences; 10% to 15% were seen once. The chain joins TRBV7-8 to TRBJ2-1, with TRBD2 identical over 8 bases. The sequencing used PBMCs, collected on the day of the yellow fever booster vaccination. The sequence derives from a man aged 30 to 39 who received the YFV17D yellow fever vaccine. In nucleotides, the CDR3 is TGTGCCAGCAGCCGCGGGAGGACGGTTGAGCAGTTCTTC. Translation gives CASSRGRTVEQFF.